The 23 T cell receptor beta chains reported below all come from one sample, sequenced in a study of blood T cells in healthy people across ages. Next came a second PCR, run for about 6 to 12 cycles, which used a sample-barcoded 5' primer along with a J-beta primer mix. TCRdb itself ran the 5' RACE reads through MiXCR, one entry per CDR3 protein. This table has some 1 million distinct CDR3 sequences, more than 40% appearing once. Sequencing was performed on blood. The receptors stem from a woman aged 55-69 years in good health.

This clonotype was observed a handful of times. The junction does not match germline at one end; this may be a read error. The chain combines TRBV28 with TRBJ1-1; TRBD1 might be the D (5 bases). The CDR3 runs 14 residues. Germline CDR1 MDHEN, CDR2 SYDVKM. CDR3 in amino acids: CASSFAGLKTEAFF. The DNA for the CDR3 is TGTGCCAGCAGTTTCGCAGGGTTGAAAACTGAAGCTTTCTTT.

This clonotype has more than one count but fewer than ten. The chain employs TRBV29-1 and TRBJ2-3; D tentatively reads TRBD1 or TRBD2 (5 bases each). V dropped 3 bases and J dropped 4 bases, with 5 bases sitting between them. The germline V gene has CDR1 SQVTM and CDR2 ANQGSEA. The CDR3 is 11 amino acids. This CDR3 is CSVEGADTQYF. The CDR3 coding sequence is TGCAGCGTTGAGGGGGCAGATACGCAGTATTTT.

This clonotype came up many times. The junction departs from germline at one end; a sequencing error may be responsible. The gene calls are TRBV5-1 and TRBJ2-3; D unclear. CDR1 and CDR2 from the germline V gene are SGHRS and YFSETQ. There are 11 residues in the CDR3. CDR3 sequence: CASSLSDTQYF. The DNA of the CDR3 is TGTGCCAGCAGCCTTAGCGATACGCAGTATTTT.

This clonotype was seen at least ten times. This chain connects TRBV20-1 to TRBJ2-4; D ambiguous. The CDR3 consists of 13 residues. Germline loops: CDR1 DFQATT, CDR2 SNEGSKA (reference sequence). Trimming took off 6 bases at V and 0 bases at J, with 9 bases between the two ends. The CDR3 nucleotides read TGCAGTGCCCGCCCTCTAGCCAAAAACATTCAGTACTTC. This gives the protein CSARPLAKNIQYF.

This clonotype has just a few counts. The chain couples TRBV14 to TRBJ2-5; D is possibly TRBD2 (5 bases). From germline, CDR1 is SGHDN and CDR2 FVKESK. CDR3 length: 13 amino acids. Trimming took 2 bases from V and 11 from J, leaving 15 bases between them. This CDR3 is CASSQSRIGEQYF. In DNA, the CDR3 is TGTGCCAGCAGCCAAAGCCGGATTGGGGAGCAGTACTTC.

The table lists this clonotype with a few counts. J is TRBJ2-7 and V is TRBV5-1; D perhaps matches TRBD1 (6 bases). CDR3 length equals 14 residues. Germline V gene lookup returns CDR1 SGHRS and CDR2 YFSETQ. V was pared by 4 bases and J by 2 bases, with 13 bases between. The DNA for the CDR3 is TGCGCCAGCAGCCCAACGACAGGAACCTACGAGCAGTACTTC. Its protein product is CASSPTTGTYEQYF. The variable domain in full, with the rest retrieved from reference TRBV5-1 and TRBJ2-7, is KAGVTQTPRYLIKTRGQQVTLSCSPISGHRSVSWYQQTPGQGLQFLFEYFSETQRNKGNFPGRFSGRQFSNSRSEMNVSTLELGDSALYLCASSPTTGTYEQYFGPGTRLTVT.

This clonotype was seen more than once but under ten times. The chain is built from TRBV7-9 and TRBJ1-4, with 8 bases identical to TRBD1. This CDR3 contains 14 residues. With 5 bases clipped from V and 5 bases from J, the junction kept 4 bases outside the gene matches. Germline CDR1 is SEHNR and CDR2 is FQNEAQ (reference sequence). DNA for the CDR3: TGTGCCAGCAGCAAGGACAGGGAGAATGAAAAACTGTTTTTT. Translated, it gives CASSKDRENEKLFF. Full variable domain (missing parts from reference TRBV7-9 and TRBJ1-4): DTGVSQNPRHKITKRGQNVTFRCDPISEHNRLYWYRQTLGQGPEFLTYFQNEAQLEKSRLLSDRFSAERPKGSFSTLEIQRTEQGDSAMYLCASSKDRENEKLFFGSGTQLSVL.

This clonotype was observed a single time. One end of the junction varies from germline; a read error may be responsible. Here the CDR3 reads CNARGYTPGGASGNTIYF. The CDR3 DNA reads as TGCAATGCTAGAGGTTACACCCCAGGCGGAGCCTCTGGAAACACCATATATTTT. The chain has TRBV20-1 and TRBJ1-3; D gene uncertain. The CDR3 has 18 amino acids. CDR1 and CDR2 from the germline V gene are DFQATT and SNEGSKA (reference sequence).

This clonotype occurred many times. The CDR3 sequence is CASSLGPGSYNEQFF. The CDR3 DNA follows: TGTGCCAGCAGCTTAGGTCCGGGATCCTACAATGAGCAGTTCTTC. The V call is TRBV7-3, the J call TRBJ2-1, with D possibly matching TRBD2 (5 bases). Germline V gene sequence: CDR1 SGHTA, CDR2 FQGTGA. Trimming left V 2 bases short and J 1 base short, with 9 bases between. This CDR3 has 15 residues.

V and J are TRBV7-9 and TRBJ2-1; TRBD2 matches at 12 bases. This CDR3 comprises 15 residues. CDR1 is SEHNR and CDR2 is FQNEAQ in the germline V gene (reference sequence). V shed 5 bases, J shed 9 bases, and the junction held 8 bases outside the gene matches. CDR3 residues: CASSLLTSGSREQFF. The DNA for the CDR3 is TGTGCCAGCAGCCTGTTGACTAGCGGGAGTCGTGAGCAGTTCTTC. Full variable domain (outside the CDR3, taken from reference TRBV7-9 and TRBJ2-1): DTGVSQNPRHKITKRGQNVTFRCDPISEHNRLYWYRQTLGQGPEFLTYFQNEAQLEKSRLLSDRFSAERPKGSFSTLEIQRTEQGDSAMYLCASSLLTSGSREQFFGPGTRLTVL.

This clonotype was seen only a few times. The genes are TRBV9 and TRBJ2-5, with 13 bases lining up with TRBD2. The J segment lost 4 bases and the V segment lost 2 bases, leaving 14 bases of the junction unmatched. The CDR3 sequence is 19 residues long. Germline V gives CDR1 SGDLS, CDR2 YYNGEE. The CDR3 bases are TGTGCCAGCAGCGTCCGGGGACTAGCGGGGATTATTGGAATAGAGACCCAGTACTTC. Its protein is CASSVRGLAGIIGIETQYF.

The chain couples TRBV27 to TRBJ2-1; D not certain. CDR1 is MNHEY, CDR2 SMNVEV, per germline (reference sequence). The V gene lost 2 bases and the J gene lost 0 bases, with 8 bases spanning the gap. This CDR3 is 15 amino acids long. The CDR3 nucleotides are TGTGCCAGCAGTTTAACCCCGATCTCCTACAATGAGCAGTTCTTC. Protein product: CASSLTPISYNEQFF.

This clonotype was detected a few times. The V call is TRBV6-5, the J call TRBJ1-4; possible D gene TRBD1, 6 bases. Germline assignment: CDR1 MNHEY and CDR2 SVGAGI. V lost 6 bases, J lost 2 bases, and 10 bases lay in between. The CDR3 is 14 amino acids. DNA of the CDR3: TGTGCCAGCAGGACAAGGGGGACTAATGAAAAACTGTTTTTT. Residues: CASRTRGTNEKLFF.

V is TRBV20-1 and J is TRBJ2-5; D possibly corresponds to TRBD2 (5 bases). Germline CDR1 reads DFQATT; CDR2 reads SNEGSKA (reference sequence). V dropped 6 bases and J dropped 5 bases, with 16 bases sitting between them. CDR3 length: 13 residues. The CDR3 DNA reads as TGCAGTGCAGTAGTGGGGTGGAGGGAGACCCAGTACTTC. It specifies CSAVVGWRETQYF.

In its sample, this clonotype was seen a few times. One end of the junction is discordant with germline, which a read error may explain. V gene TRBV10-3 combines with J gene TRBJ1-6; tentative D call: TRBD1 (6 bases). The CDR3 sequence is 17 residues long. Per the germline V gene, CDR1 is ENHRY and CDR2 is SYGVKD. For the CDR3, the DNA is TGCGCCATCAGTGAGCCACCGGGGCCAGGGGCTAATTCACCCCTCCACTTT. Amino acids: CAISEPPGPGANSPLHF.

The CDR3 sequence: CASSEDTTCEQYF. The CDR3 DNA reads as TGTGCCAGCAGCGAGGATACAACCTGCGAGCAGTACTTC. The V call is TRBV25-1, the J call TRBJ2-7; D gene unclear. V was cut by 6 bases and J by 6 bases, with 15 bases left in between. This CDR3 has 13 residues. CDR1 MGHDK and CDR2 SYGVNS come from the germline V gene.

A remark on this clonotype: At one end the junction does not follow the germline gene, possibly because of a read error. The chain links TRBV4-1 to TRBJ2-7; 16 bases align to TRBD2. Per germline, CDR1 MGHRA and CDR2 YSYEKL. This CDR3 has 16 residues. The CDR3, as DNA: TGCGCCAGCAGCCAAGTGGGACTAGCGGGAGGGTACGGGCAGTACTTC. The encoded protein is CASSQVGLAGGYGQYF.

CDR3 nucleotides: TGTGCCAGCAGCCAAGTCGGAGGGCTGAATGAGCAGTTCTTC. Encoded protein: CASSQVGGLNEQFF. This chain connects TRBV3-1 to TRBJ2-1; possible D gene TRBD2, 6 bases. The V gene lost 1 base and the J gene lost 7 bases, with 11 bases spanning the gap. The CDR3 consists of 14 residues. Germline values: CDR1 LGHDT, CDR2 YNNKEL (reference sequence).

The chain recombines TRBV9 with TRBJ2-2, with a possible D match to TRBD2 (6 bases). The CDR3 totals 15 residues. CDR1 and CDR2 (germline): SGDLS, YYNGEE. V lost 6 bases and J 2 bases, leaving 14 bases between the germline ends. The CDR3 sequence is CASIPRAGNTGELFF. The DNA of the CDR3 is TGTGCCAGCATCCCAAGGGCGGGAAACACCGGGGAGCTGTTTTTT.

The rearrangement uses TRBV6-5 and TRBJ2-1; possibly TRBD2 for D (6 bases). Trimming stripped 6 bases from V and 1 base from J, with 13 bases between. Germline V gives CDR1 MNHEY, CDR2 SVGAGI. The CDR3 totals 15 residues. CDR3 protein: CASSPPGLSYNEQFF. CDR3 bases: TGTGCCAGCAGCCCCCCGGGACTTTCCTACAATGAGCAGTTCTTC.

This chain links TRBV6-1 with TRBJ2-5; TRBD2 aligns across 15 bases. CDR3 length: 16 amino acids. V lost 3 bases, J lost 5 bases, and 4 bases stayed unmatched. Per germline, CDR1 MNHNS and CDR2 SASEGT. The CDR3: CASSDWTSGRDETQYF. DNA of the CDR3: TGTGCCAGCAGTGATTGGACTAGCGGGAGGGATGAGACCCAGTACTTC.

At least ten counts were recorded for this clonotype. As DNA, the CDR3 is TGCAGCGTCCTGTTAGCGGGAGGTCTGGGTGAGCAGTTCTTC. This translates into CSVLLAGGLGEQFF. The chain links TRBV29-1 to TRBJ2-1, with TRBD2 identical over 10 bases. CDR1 and CDR2 from the germline V gene are SQVTM and ANQGSEA. The CDR3 sequence is 14 residues long. Trimming took 6 bases from V and 9 from J; bases not matched to a gene: 11.

This chain uses TRBV27 with TRBJ2-7; 7 bases match TRBD2. The germline V gene has CDR1 MNHEY and CDR2 SMNVEV (reference sequence). The junction had 8 bases not matched to a gene; V was cut back by 3 bases and J by 0 bases. The CDR3 sequence is 16 residues long. CDR3 protein: CASSLVFPGGSYEQYF. CDR3 DNA sequence: TGTGCCAGCAGTTTGGTGTTCCCGGGAGGCTCCTACGAGCAGTACTTC.